Shown below are 26 T cell receptor beta chains from a single sample sequenced in a study of blood T cell repertoires in COVID-19. Clones were read by immunoSEQ multiplex PCR, and TCRdb kept only the in-frame ones, dropping some. Of some 250,000 clones in the sample, more than 75% were seen once. Sequencing was performed on peripheral blood. All receptors derive from a woman aged 55-69 years with COVID-19, enrolled during active disease.

The V gene is TRBV6-2 or TRBV6-3, the J gene TRBJ2-5; no reliable D call. V gave up 6 bases and J gave up 5 bases, with 7 bases separating them. Germline CDR1 reads MNHEY; CDR2 reads SVGEGT. This CDR3 is 11 amino acids long. CDR3 nucleotide sequence: TGTGCCAGCAGCCCCGGGGAGACCCAGTACTTC. Protein sequence: CASSPGETQYF.

This sequence joins TRBV5-1 and TRBJ2-1, with TRBD2 matching 9 bases. This CDR3 spans 15 amino acids. The germline V gene encodes CDR1 SGHRS and CDR2 YFSETQ. Unmatched junction bases numbered 12, after V lost 6 bases and J lost 8 bases. CDR3 sequence reads: CASTLIASGTDEQFF. The CDR3 DNA reads TGCGCCAGCACGCTTATCGCTAGCGGGACGGATGAGCAGTTCTTC.

The chain uses TRBV28 and TRBJ2-7; 10 nucleotides align to TRBD1. Germline assignment: CDR1 MDHEN and CDR2 SYDVKM. CDR3 length: 15 amino acids. With V trimmed by 6 bases and J by 3 bases, 8 bases remained unmatched. CDR3 loop: CASSRRDRGNYEQYF. In DNA form, the CDR3 reads TGTGCCAGCAGCCGCCGGGACAGGGGAAACTACGAGCAGTACTTC.

The genes are TRBV27 and TRBJ2-1; TRBD2 aligns across 12 bases. V lost 4 bases and J lost 6; bases outside the gene matches: 10. Germline values: CDR1 MNHEY, CDR2 SMNVEV (reference sequence). The CDR3 is 17 residues long. The CDR3 loop is CASSSYRLAGVGNEQFF. DNA of the CDR3: TGTGCCAGCAGTTCCTACCGACTAGCGGGAGTAGGCAATGAGCAGTTCTTC.

This chain joins TRBV9 and TRBJ2-5; a possible D gene is TRBD2 (6 bases). CDR3 size: 14 residues. The germline V gene encodes CDR1 SGDLS and CDR2 YYNGEE. Trimming stripped 1 base from V and 5 bases from J, with 12 bases between. The CDR3: CASSVYGSGETQYF. The CDR3 DNA sequence: TGTGCCAGCAGCGTATACGGGAGTGGGGAGACCCAGTACTTC.

This chain joins TRBV5-1 and TRBJ2-5; 11 bases fit TRBD2. In germline, CDR1 is SGHRS, CDR2 YFSETQ. V lost 0 bases to trimming and J lost 5 bases; unmatched junction nucleotides: 9. The length of the CDR3 is 17 residues. DNA for the CDR3: TGCGCCAGCAGCTTGGCCATGCTAGCGGGAGGCTTTGAGACCCAGTACTTC. As protein: CASSLAMLAGGFETQYF.

V usage is TRBV21-1 and J usage is TRBJ2-3; TRBD2 is the table's D call, not checked against the DNA. TRBV21-1 is an annotated pseudogene. The CDR3 is 17 residues long. The CDR3 bases are TGTGCCAGCAGCAGCCCTGGGACTAGCGGGAGCACAGATACGCAGTATTTT. Translating gives CASSSPGTSGSTDTQYF.

The gene calls are TRBV14 and TRBJ1-6; TRBD1 agrees at 10 bases. Trimming took 2 bases from V and 7 from J; bases not matched to a gene: 2. This CDR3 contains 15 residues. Germline CDR1 reads SGHDN; CDR2 reads FVKESK. The CDR3 is CASSQMTGGNSPLHF. CDR3 nucleotide sequence: TGTGCCAGCAGCCAAATGACAGGGGGCAATTCACCCCTCCACTTT.

The DNA of the CDR3 is TGTGCCAGCAGCCGACAGTTTGGTGCCGGGGAGCTGTTTTTT. This encodes CASSRQFGAGELFF. The chain couples TRBV7-6 to TRBJ2-2; possibly TRBD1 for D (5 bases). V was shortened by 5 bases and J by 6 bases, with 13 bases between the two germline ends. Germline CDR1 reads SGHVS; CDR2 reads FNYEAQ. The CDR3 length is 14 residues.

The chain has TRBV5-1 and TRBJ1-6; D unresolved. V was pared by 0 bases and J by 9 bases, with 10 bases between. CDR3 length equals 14 residues. The germline V gene encodes CDR1 SGHRS and CDR2 YFSETQ. Here the CDR3 reads CASSLDGAASPLHF. CDR3 nucleotides: TGCGCCAGCAGCTTGGACGGAGCCGCTTCACCCCTCCACTTT.

This clone was recorded a few times. The rearrangement links TRBV10-3 to TRBJ2-7, with D maybe TRBD2 (6 bases). The CDR3 spans 14 residues. Germline values: CDR1 ENHRY, CDR2 SYGVKD. V lost 4 bases and J lost 6, with 16 bases in between. CDR3 protein: CAISAGTGEAEQYF. The CDR3 DNA follows: TGTGCCATCAGTGCCGGGACTGGGGAAGCCGAGCAGTACTTC.

V is TRBV7-2 and J is TRBJ1-3; TRBD1 is a possible D gene (5 bases). Germline CDR1 reads SGHTA; CDR2 reads FQGNSA. The ends were cut back, 6 bases at V and 0 bases at J, with 9 bases in the middle. The CDR3 runs to 14 residues. CDR3 sequence reads: CASRGLSSGNTIYF. The CDR3 DNA sequence: TGTGCCAGCAGGGGACTGTCCTCTGGAAACACCATATATTTT.

This clone was detected only once. The rearrangement links TRBV7-2 to TRBJ1-1; TRBD1 agrees at 9 bases. CDR3 length: 15 amino acids. Trimming removed 5 bases from V and 4 bases from J; junction bases left unmatched: 8. Germline-derived CDR1 and CDR2 are SGHTA and FQGNSA. This CDR3 is CASSKQGAVATEAFF. DNA of the CDR3: TGTGCCAGCAGCAAACAGGGGGCGGTGGCCACTGAAGCTTTCTTT.

The chain is built from TRBV4-3 and TRBJ1-3; 10 bases align to TRBD1. The CDR3 loop spans 16 amino acids. V gave up 2 bases and J gave up 3 bases; unmatched junction bases: 4. The germline V gene has CDR1 LGHNA and CDR2 YSLEER. The CDR3: CASSQRTGGIGNTIYF. The CDR3 DNA reads as TGCGCCAGCAGCCAACGGACAGGGGGGATTGGAAACACCATATATTTT.

J is TRBJ1-2 and V is TRBV7-2; D remains ambiguous. The germline V and J ends were trimmed by 3 bases and 2 bases, with 4 bases remaining between them. Germline CDR1 SGHTA, CDR2 FQGNSA. CDR3 length: 12 residues. The DNA for the CDR3 is TGTGCCAGCAGCTTTAGCAACTATGGCTACACCTTC. It yields the protein CASSFSNYGYTF.

The chain couples TRBV3-1 (or the pseudogene TRBV3-2) to TRBJ1-3, with D possibly TRBD1 on 5 matching bases. There are 13 residues in the CDR3. V lost 1 base and J lost 9, with 10 bases in between. Germline V CDR1 and CDR2: LGHDT, YNNKEL (reference sequence). CDR3 residues: CASSQVRGGTIYF. The DNA of the CDR3 is TGTGCCAGCAGCCAAGTTAGGGGCGGCACCATATATTTT.

The chain recombines TRBV29-1 with TRBJ2-7; 8 nucleotides agree with TRBD1. The J segment lost 3 bases and the V segment lost 3 bases, leaving 1 base of the junction unmatched. The CDR3 has 12 amino acids. CDR1 SQVTM and CDR2 ANQGSEA come from the germline V gene. In DNA, the CDR3 is TGCAGCGTTGATACAGGGGGCTACGAGCAGTACTTC. Protein: CSVDTGGYEQYF.

V usage is TRBV19 and J usage is TRBJ1-5; perhaps TRBD1 as D (5 bases). Trimming took off 2 bases at V and 3 bases at J, with 11 bases between the two ends. Looked up from germline, CDR1 is LNHDA and CDR2 is SQIVND (reference sequence). The CDR3 loop spans 15 amino acids. This CDR3 reads CASSIPGGSNQPQHF. DNA of the CDR3: TGTGCCAGTAGTATACCCGGGGGATCCAATCAGCCCCAGCATTTT.

The rearrangement uses TRBV25-1 and TRBJ1-2; the D is unclear. Looked up from germline, CDR1 is MGHDK and CDR2 is SYGVNS. The CDR3 loop spans 15 amino acids. V was cut by 5 bases and J by 5 bases, with 18 bases left in between. The CDR3 loop reads CASSPPWLSGYGYTF. The CDR3 DNA sequence: TGTGCCAGCAGTCCCCCGTGGCTCTCGGGATATGGCTACACCTTC.

The J gene is TRBJ2-7, the V gene TRBV5-1, with D possibly TRBD2 on 5 matching bases. The germline V and J ends were trimmed by 1 base and 3 bases, with 8 bases remaining between them. The CDR3 has 13 amino acids. Germline V gene lookup returns CDR1 SGHRS and CDR2 YFSETQ. The CDR3 loop is CASSLSGVYEQYF. The CDR3 nucleotides are TGCGCCAGCAGCTTGAGCGGAGTCTACGAGCAGTACTTC.

The gene calls are TRBV18 and TRBJ1-1, with D possibly being TRBD1 (6 bases). The CDR3 runs to 13 residues. Germline V gene data show CDR1 as KGHSH and CDR2 as LQKENI. V was trimmed by 2 bases and J by 3 bases, leaving 7 bases between them. The CDR3 sequence is CASSPYRDTEAFF. As DNA, the CDR3 is TGTGCCAGCTCACCATACAGGGACACTGAAGCTTTCTTT.

This clone was found once. The gene calls are TRBV30 and TRBJ1-1; the D is unclear. Germline CDR1 reads GTSNPN; CDR2 reads SVGIG (reference sequence). The CDR3 extends over 13 amino acids. With 4 bases removed from V and 3 bases from J, the gap between germline ends came to 12 bases. The CDR3 here is CAWKRGEDTEAFF. The CDR3 DNA follows: TGTGCCTGGAAACGGGGAGAGGACACTGAAGCTTTCTTT.

The chain couples TRBV7-2 to TRBJ2-7; TRBD2 agrees at 9 bases. The CDR3 is made up of 15 amino acids. CDR1 and CDR2 (germline): SGHTA, FQGNSA. V was clipped by 2 bases and J by 5 bases; unmatched bases: 7. CDR3 DNA: TGTGCCAGCAGCTTATCGGTAGCGGGAGCCCACGAGCAGTACTTC. As protein: CASSLSVAGAHEQYF.

The rearrangement links TRBV5-5 to TRBJ1-4; the D is unclear. Trimming stripped 5 bases from V and 0 bases from J, with 14 bases between. The CDR3 length is 16 residues. In germline, CDR1 is SGHKS, CDR2 YYEKEE (reference sequence). CDR3 sequence: CASRAGERATNEKLFF. The CDR3 DNA is TGTGCCAGCAGGGCCGGGGAACGTGCAACTAATGAAAAACTGTTTTTT.

V usage is TRBV6-5 and J usage is TRBJ1-1, with TRBD1 matching over 8 bases. After removal of 6 bases from V and 2 bases from J, the junction contained 5 bases not matched to a gene. The germline V gene has CDR1 MNHEY and CDR2 SVGAGI. The CDR3 is 14 residues long. CDR3 protein: CASSDRGPNTEAFF. CDR3 coding DNA: TGTGCCAGCAGCGACAGGGGTCCCAACACTGAAGCTTTCTTT.

The V call is TRBV7-3, the J call TRBJ1-5, with D perhaps TRBD1 (6 bases). CDR1 is SGHTA, CDR2 FQGTGA, per germline. The CDR3 covers 15 residues. Trimming pared 5 bases from V and 3 bases from J, leaving 14 bases between. The DNA for the CDR3 is TGTGCCAGCAGCCGGACAGCGGACCCCAATCAGCCCCAGCATTTT. It codes for CASSRTADPNQPQHF.